This entry features one TCR beta chain sequence. This clone was counted once. This clone's antigen is unknown. No base quality values were provided; no much bigger clone lies one nucleotide off. This sample is part of a study of blood T cell repertoires in COVID-19 (dated by TCRdb to 2019 to 2021). As for the study more broadly: Samples from collaborators originated in the United States, Italy and Spain and spanned both the acute and convalescent phases of COVID-19. The prospective study material was composed of cDNA or gDNA derived from T cells, B-cell-depleted T cells, or PBMCs. The dataset comprised deeply sampled blood TCRbeta repertoires from subjects exposed to, actively infected with, or recovered from COVID-19. A freely available public database, intended as a resource for researchers studying the immune response to SARS-CoV-2, is where the repertoires were released. Samples were obtained from the ongoing ImmuneRACE study (first 160 participants) and from approximately 1,200 subjects provided by 6 global collaborators. A de-identified subject ID, COVID-19 status, age in years and sex were almost always included in the sample metadata. Where available, HLA class I and class II types were obtained from metadata supplied by the sample provider rather than from assay-based typing.

What the research found in general, with its limitations: Clinical and demographic metadata were provided uncurated, with the amount varying by source and participant.

TCRbeta CDR3 regions were amplified from genomic DNA by means of the immunoSEQ Assay, a bias-controlled multiplex PCR. The paper's data handling went like this. Within the assay, amplification of reference gene primers was used to estimate how many nucleated cells each sample contained. To quantify the absolute abundance of each unique TCRbeta CDR3 rearrangement, sequence reads were collapsed and filtered. For each sample, productive Simpson clonality was calculated as the square root of Simpson's diversity index over productive rearrangements. Sourced from immuneACCESS, this table was stored by TCRdb with only in-frame sequences that have V and J called. A share of the clones is absent; for the studies checked, an unresolved V gene accounts for under half, and the remainder has no known explanation. The V and J calls and clone size were taken over from that table, and D and trimming were inferred from the DNA. The sample yields some 220,000 clones; roughly 75% were counted once. Clones ranked in the top ten supply about 7% of the sample.

Whole blood was collected in K2EDTA tubes by collaborating institutions according to the institutions' own protocols. Collaborator samples were shipped for TCRbeta analysis as frozen whole blood, isolated PBMCs, or DNA extracted from either sample type. For CDR1 and CDR2, the germline V gene (reference sequence) lists SEHNR and FQNEAQ. From cysteine to phenylalanine, the CDR3 is 14 amino acids long. Only the CDR3 DNA is retained, 42 bases long and in frame from the first base. The junction carries 8 bases between V and J, which are trimmed by 3 bases and 0 bases respectively. This receptor was obtained from a woman in her 70s with acute or convalescent COVID-19. Sequencing was carried out using peripheral blood. The chain is assembled from TRBV7-9 and TRBJ1-1; TRBD1 is perhaps the D gene, given 6 matching bases. The CDR3 loop reads CASSFTGLNTEAFF. The nucleotide sequence reads TGTGCCAGCAGCTTTACAGGGCTGAACACTGAAGCTTTCTTT.